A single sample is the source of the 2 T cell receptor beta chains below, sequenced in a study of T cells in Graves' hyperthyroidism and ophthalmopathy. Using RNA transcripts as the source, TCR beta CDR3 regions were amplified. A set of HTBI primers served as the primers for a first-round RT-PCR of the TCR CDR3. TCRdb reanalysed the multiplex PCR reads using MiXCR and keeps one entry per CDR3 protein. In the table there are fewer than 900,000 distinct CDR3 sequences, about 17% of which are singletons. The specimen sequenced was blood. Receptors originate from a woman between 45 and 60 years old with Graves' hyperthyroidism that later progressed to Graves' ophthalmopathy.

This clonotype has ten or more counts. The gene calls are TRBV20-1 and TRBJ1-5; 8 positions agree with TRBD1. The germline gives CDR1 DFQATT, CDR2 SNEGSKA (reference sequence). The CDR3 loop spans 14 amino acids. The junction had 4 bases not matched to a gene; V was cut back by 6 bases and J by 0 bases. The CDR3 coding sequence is TGCAGTGCACGGACAGGGTTTAGCAATCAGCCCCAGCATTTT. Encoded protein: CSARTGFSNQPQHF.

In DNA form, the CDR3 reads TGTGCCAGCAGCCTAGATGAGGGGCCCGGGGAGCTGTTTTTT. This encodes CASSLDEGPGELFF. This chain connects TRBV14 to TRBJ2-2; D may be TRBD1 or TRBD2 (5 bases each). Germline V gene lookup returns CDR1 SGHDN and CDR2 FVKESK. The CDR3 loop spans 14 amino acids. The V end was cut by 4 bases, the J end by 6 bases, with 12 bases between. The whole variable domain, remainder taken from reference TRBV14 and TRBJ2-2, is EAGVTQFPSHSVIEKGQTVTLRCDPISGHDNLYWYRRVMGKEIKFLLHFVKESKQDESGMPNNRFLAERTGGTYSTLKVQPAELEDSGVYFCASSLDEGPGELFFGEGSRLTVL.